This TCR beta chain was identified in a study of T cell responses to AZD1222 COVID-19 vaccine. Assay used: immunoSEQ multiplex PCR; TCRdb lists only in-frame clones, some missing. The sample includes 80,000 to 130,000 clones, 85% to 90% seen only once; the top ten take 15% to 20%. Germline-derived CDR1 and CDR2 are MNHEY and SVGAGI. CDR3 length: 12 residues. Trimming removed 7 bases at V and 3 bases at J, with 10 bases between. The V and J genes are TRBV6-5 and TRBJ2-7; D gene uncertain. The receptor comes from an adult in good health. The sequenced sample was peripheral blood, obtained on day 0 of AZD1222 vaccination. The CDR3 DNA follows: TGTGCCAGCACCGCAAACCTCTACGAGCAGTACTTC. It specifies CASTANLYEQYF.